The clone carrying this TCR beta chain was detected many times. Its antigen is unknown. This entry is derived from a study of T cells in Graves' hyperthyroidism and ophthalmopathy. Study-wide results and limits: Ophthalmopathy was identified by the model a median around 5.9 months ahead of onset. In the blood, most expanded thyroid clonotypes above 0.001 appeared as well.

Amplification of TCR beta CDR3 regions used RNA as the template. The HTBI primer set was used in a first-round RT-PCR of the TCR CDR3. MiXCR, run by TCRdb on the multiplex PCR reads, gives a single entry per CDR3 protein. The sample yields roughly 510,000 distinct CDR3 sequences, 46% seen once. V was pared by 6 bases and J by 2 bases, with 14 bases between. This CDR3 is 15 amino acids long. CDR1 and CDR2 from the germline V gene are SNHLY and FYNNEI. Source material: peripheral blood or thyroid tissue (not recorded which). The chain links TRBV2 to TRBJ1-5; D is uncertain. The clonotype comes from an adult woman with Graves' disease, either hyperthyroidism or ophthalmopathy (not recorded which). The CDR3 loop is CASRAPGSGNQPQHF. In DNA, the CDR3 is TGTGCCAGCAGGGCCCCGGGATCTGGCAATCAGCCCCAGCATTTT. Together with reference TRBV2 and TRBJ1-5, the CDR3 gives the full variable domain: EPEVTQTPSHQVTQMGQEVILRCVPISNHLYFYWYRQILGQKVEFLVSFYNNEISEKSEIFDDQFSVERPDGSNFTLKIRSTKLEDSAMYFCASRAPGSGNQPQHFGDGTRLSIL.